This is a list of T cell receptor beta chains from one sample in a study of neurological immune-mediated disorders. MiXCR, applied by TCRdb to the 5' RACE reads, yields one record per CDR3 protein. Of 50,000 or so distinct CDR3 sequences in the sample, 3.6% were seen once. The material sequenced was PBMCs. Receptors originate from a man aged 25-45 years with multiple sclerosis. The CDR3 runs from the conserved cysteine through the conserved F or W. D genes are given only for firm matches. Part of the rows lack a size; the others show once, few, many or a class for expanded clones.

>TRBV7-2|TRBJ2-1|TRBD2|many
TGTGCCAGCAGCTTGGCGGGGGGCTACTCCTACAATGAGCAGTTCTTC
CASSLAGGYSYNEQFF
>TRBV5-1|TRBJ2-1|TRBD2|many
TGCGCCAGCAGCTGGGGGACTAGCGGGGGGCCAAATGAGCAGTTCTTC
CASSWGTSGGPNEQFF
>TRBV7-2|TRBJ2-1|.|many
TGTGCCAGCAGCTTAAGGGAGCGGTGGAGCTCCTACAATGAGCAGTTCTTC
CASSLRERWSSYNEQFF
>TRBV7-6|TRBJ2-1|TRBD2|many
TGTGCCAGCAGCATTACTAGCGGTCAAAGGGATGAGCAGTTCTTC
CASSITSGQRDEQFF
>TRBV3-1|TRBJ2-1|.|many
TGTGCCAGCAGCTCTACCACGGCTTACAATGAGCAGTTCTTC
CASSSTTAYNEQFF
>TRBV28|TRBJ2-7|.|many
TGTGCCAGCAGTTTCTCCGGGACTCAGGGCTACGAGCAGTACTTC
CASSFSGTQGYEQYF
>TRBV5-1|TRBJ2-1|.|many
TGCGCCAGCAGCTTTCTAGGGAATGAGCAGTTCTTC
CASSFLGNEQFF
>TRBV6-1|TRBJ1-6|.|many
TGTGCCAGCAGTGCCACTTCACCCCTCCACTTT
CASSATSPLHF
>TRBV7-9|TRBJ2-2|TRBD1|many
TGTGCCAGCAGCCCCGGGGACAGGGGTTCCTTCACCGGGGAGCTGTTTTTT
CASSPGDRGSFTGELFF
>TRBV6-5|TRBJ2-1|.|many
TGTGCCAGCAGTTACTCGTCCGGTAACAATGAGCAGTTCTTC
CASSYSSGNNEQFF
>TRBV5-1|TRBJ2-1|TRBD1|many
TGCGCCAGCAGCCAAACCGTTCCGGGACAGGGGAAGAATGAGCAGTTCTTC
CASSQTVPGQGKNEQFF
>TRBV5-1|TRBJ2-5|TRBD1|many
TGCGCCAGCAGCCGCCCGACAGGGGGGCAAGAGACCCAGTACTTC
CASSRPTGGQETQYF
>TRBV5-1|TRBJ2-5|.|many
TGCGCCAGCAGCCTGGCCATGACCCAGTACTTC
CASSLAMTQYF
>TRBV3-1|TRBJ2-7|TRBD1|once
TGTTCCAGCAGCCCGGGACAGGGGGCCCAAGAGCAGTACTTC
CSSSPGQGAQEQYF
>TRBV11-2|TRBJ2-7|TRBD1|many
TGTGCCAGCAGCTTAGACGGGACAGCTTACGAGCAGTACTTC
CASSLDGTAYEQYF
>TRBV29-1|TRBJ1-1|TRBD1|many
TGCAGCGCAACAGGGGCTCCTTCTCTGAACACTGAAGCTTTCTTT
CSATGAPSLNTEAFF
>TRBV5-1|TRBJ2-7|.|many
TGCGCCAGCAGCTTGCACGACTCCTACGAGCAGTACTTC
CASSLHDSYEQYF
>TRBV5-6|TRBJ2-5|TRBD1|.
TGTGCCAGCAGCTACCGGGACAGGGGCTTGGAGACCCAGTACTTC
CASSYRDRGLETQYF
>TRBV20-1|TRBJ2-5|TRBD1|few
TGCAGTGCTACCCCCGGACAGGGGAAAATAAAGACCCAGTACTTC
CSATPGQGKIKTQYF
>TRBV7-9|TRBJ2-5|TRBD1|many
TGTGCCAGCAGCCTAAGCAGGGGGCAAGAGACCCAGTACTTC
CASSLSRGQETQYF
>TRBV7-9|TRBJ2-5|.|many
TGTGCCAGCGGCGGGTCGGAGCAAGGGGGGTCAGAGACCCAGTACTTC
CASGGSEQGGSETQYF
>TRBV5-1|TRBJ2-5|.|many
TGCGCCAGCAGCTCCTCCCAAGAGACCCAGTACTTC
CASSSSQETQYF
>TRBV5-5|TRBJ2-3|.|many
TGTGCCAGCAGCTTGTTGGCGGGCACAGATACGCAGTATTTT
CASSLLAGTDTQYF
>TRBV7-6|TRBJ2-5|.|many
TGTGCCAGCAGCTTATCGCCCCAAGAGACCCAGTACTTC
CASSLSPQETQYF
>TRBV5-1|TRBJ2-1|TRBD2|many
TGCGCCAGCAGTTCTCAGCGGGAGAGCTGGTACAATGAGCAGTTCTTC
CASSSQRESWYNEQFF
>TRBV28|TRBJ2-5|.|many
TGTGCCAGCAGTTTAGGAAACGAAGGCCGCGGAGAGACCCAGTACTTC
CASSLGNEGRGETQYF
>TRBV4-1|TRBJ1-4|.|many
TGCGCCAGCAGCCAATTGAAGGGGAATGGCGAAAAACTGTTTTTT
CASSQLKGNGEKLFF
>TRBV20-1|TRBJ1-6|.|many
TGCAGTGCTAGAGATGCGCCGGGGGCGCTGAATTCACCCCTCCACTTT
CSARDAPGALNSPLHF
>TRBV12-3/TRBV12-4|TRBJ1-5|.|.
TGTGCCAGCAGTCAACAGGGTAGTTTAGGCAATCAGCCCCAGCATTTT
CASSQQGSLGNQPQHF
>TRBV7-7|TRBJ2-3|.|many
TGTGCCAGCAGTGAGGGACCCACAGATACGCAGTATTTT
CASSEGPTDTQYF
>TRBV11-2|TRBJ1-2|.|many
TGTGCCAGCAGCTTATTAGGGGATGGCTACACCTTC
CASSLLGDGYTF
>TRBV28|TRBJ2-7|TRBD1|many
TGTGCCAGCAGCAGACAGGGGGCATACCACGAGCAGTACTTC
CASSRQGAYHEQYF
>TRBV20-1|TRBJ1-1|.|many
TGCAGCGCGGGGGTCATGAACACTGAAGCTTTCTTT
CSAGVMNTEAFF
>TRBV13|TRBJ1-2|.|few
TGTGCCAGCAGCTTAGGTGGGATGAACTATGGCTACACCTTC
CASSLGGMNYGYTF
>TRBV5-1|TRBJ1-1|.|many
TGCGCCAGCAGCTTGGTTTCTGCGGGCGCGACTGAAGCTTTCTTT
CASSLVSAGATEAFF
>TRBV20-1|TRBJ1-5|.|many
TGCAGTGCTAGAGGGAACAATCAGCCCCAGCATTTT
CSARGNNQPQHF
>TRBV5-1|TRBJ1-2|.|few
TGCGCCAGCAGCCCCGGAAAGAACTATGGCTACACCTTC
CASSPGKNYGYTF
>TRBV24-1|TRBJ2-7|.|many
TGTGCCACCAGTGATGGGAGCTCCTACGAGCAGTACTTC
CATSDGSSYEQYF
>TRBV20-1|TRBJ1-6|.|many
TGCAGTGCTAGACCTCCAGGGACTAATTCACCCCTCAACTTT
CSARPPGTNSPLNF
>TRBV29-1|TRBJ1-1|.|many
TGCAGCGTTGTGGGGTCTGAAGCTTTCTTT
CSVVGSEAFF
>TRBV3-1|TRBJ1-1|.|many
TGTGCCAGCAGCCAGGGGGGGTTCACCCTAGAAGCTTTCTTT
CASSQGGFTLEAFF
>TRBV5-8|TRBJ2-1|.|many
TGTGCCAGCAGCTTGGTGGCGAACCCCTACAATGAGCAGTTCTTC
CASSLVANPYNEQFF
>TRBV5-6|TRBJ1-2|.|many
TGTGCCAGCAGCTTAGGGGATATTAACTATGGCTACACCTTC
CASSLGDINYGYTF
>TRBV7-3|TRBJ2-1|.|many
TGTGCCAGCAGTTCAGGGGAGGGCTCCTACAATGAGCAGTTCTTC
CASSSGEGSYNEQFF
>TRBV29-1|TRBJ1-2|.|few
TGCAGCGTTGTTGGACGGGCGGTCCCTAACTATGGCTACACCTTC
CSVVGRAVPNYGYTF
>TRBV4-1|TRBJ1-2|TRBD1|many
TGCGCCAGCAGCCAAGAGAGGACAGGGGGTTATGGCTACACCTTC
CASSQERTGGYGYTF
>TRBV20-1|TRBJ2-1|TRBD1|many
TGCAGTGCTAGAGATTGGGGCAGGGGGCTTGATGAGCAGTTCTTC
CSARDWGRGLDEQFF
>TRBV20-1|TRBJ1-1|.|few
TGCAGTGCTAGTCCCAGGGTTGATGCCACTGAAGCTTTCTTT
CSASPRVDATEAFF
>TRBV20-1|TRBJ1-1|.|many
TGCAGTGCTAGAGATGAGAAGGGGATAACGACTGAAGCTTTCTTT
CSARDEKGITTEAFF
>TRBV3-1|TRBJ2-1|TRBD1|many
TGTGCCAGCACCGAGACAGGGGGCTTTGAGCAGTTCTTC
CASTETGGFEQFF
>TRBV5-1|TRBJ1-2|.|many
TGCGCCAGCAGCAGGGAGACAAGGGATGGCTACACCTTC
CASSRETRDGYTF
>TRBV7-3|TRBJ2-1|TRBD2|many
TGTGCCAGCAGCCCAGGACTAGCGGGAAAAAATGAGCAGTTCTTC
CASSPGLAGKNEQFF
>TRBV3-1|TRBJ1-3|TRBD1|many
TGTGCCAGCAGGGACAGGGCCGTCTCTGGAAACACCATATATTTT
CASRDRAVSGNTIYF
>TRBV20-1|TRBJ1-5|.|many
TGCAGTGCTAGAGAGGGCCGTCGCGGGGGAAGCAATCAGCCCCAGCATTTT
CSAREGRRGGSNQPQHF